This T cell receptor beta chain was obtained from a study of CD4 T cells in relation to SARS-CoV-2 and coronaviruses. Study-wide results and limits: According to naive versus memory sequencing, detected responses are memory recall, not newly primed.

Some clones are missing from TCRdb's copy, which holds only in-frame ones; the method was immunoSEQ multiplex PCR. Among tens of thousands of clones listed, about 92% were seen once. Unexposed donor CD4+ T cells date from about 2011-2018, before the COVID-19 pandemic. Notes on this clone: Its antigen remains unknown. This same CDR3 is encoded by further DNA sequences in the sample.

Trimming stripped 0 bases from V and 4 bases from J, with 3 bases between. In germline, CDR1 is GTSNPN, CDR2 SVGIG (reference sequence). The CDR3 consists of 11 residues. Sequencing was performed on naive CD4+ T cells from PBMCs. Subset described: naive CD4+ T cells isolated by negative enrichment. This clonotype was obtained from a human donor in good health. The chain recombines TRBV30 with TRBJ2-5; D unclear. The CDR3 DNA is TGTGCCTGGAGTGTGAGAGAGACCCAGTACTTC. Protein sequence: CAWSVRETQYF.